The clone carrying this T cell receptor (beta chain) was seen at least ten times. The data stem from a study of naive and memory T cell subsets. CDR3 length equals 11 residues. Germline-derived CDR1 and CDR2 are DFQATT and SNEGSKA (reference sequence). An equimolar mix of two oligonucleotides served as the beta constant-region primer for TRBC1 and TRBC2. TCRdb re-called the UMI-ligation and nested PCR reads with MiXCR, one entry per CDR3 protein. The repertoire consists of some 83,000 distinct CDR3 sequences, with under 15% occurring once and the leading ten covering roughly 0.84%. The sequence was collected from a human donor in good health. The sequenced material came from central memory CD4+ T cells from blood. The chain links TRBV20-1 to TRBJ2-1, with D possibly being TRBD2 (6 bases). The CDR3 is CGGLGYNEQFF. The CDR3 region has the DNA TGCGGGGGACTGGGCTACAATGAGCAGTTCTTC.